Below, 3 T cell receptor beta chains from the same sample are listed, as sequenced in a study of T-cell reconstitution after alpha-beta-depleted transplantation in children. Unique molecular identifiers were incorporated when the TCRbeta library was constructed. TCRdb passed the PCR reads through MiXCR, listing each CDR3 protein once. Of about 470,000 distinct CDR3 sequences listed, over 40% were seen once; the top ten hold roughly a quarter. This specimen consisted of PBMCs, obtained before TCRalphabeta/CD19-depleted stem cell transplant. Every receptor here comes from a girl aged 2 to 9 with aplastic anemia, due to receive a stem cell transplant.

This clonotype came up many times. The chain recombines TRBV20-1 with TRBJ2-5; possibly TRBD2 for D (6 bases). This CDR3 is 15 amino acids long. Germline V gene lookup returns CDR1 DFQATT and CDR2 SNEGSKA (reference sequence). V was trimmed by 0 bases and J by 2 bases, leaving 13 bases between them. CDR3 sequence reads: CSARDEAGMQETQYF. The CDR3 nucleotides are TGCAGTGCTAGAGATGAGGCGGGGATGCAAGAGACCCAGTACTTC.

This clonotype was found a few times. The chain carries TRBV29-1 and TRBJ2-1; 8 bases align to TRBD2. V trimming: 4 bases; J trimming: 0 bases; junction bases outside the gene matches: 8. The germline V gene encodes CDR1 SQVTM and CDR2 ANQGSEA. The CDR3 totals 16 residues. CDR3 sequence reads: CSVVRSGGFSYNEQFF. The CDR3 DNA sequence: TGCAGCGTTGTAAGGTCGGGAGGGTTCTCCTACAATGAGCAGTTCTTC.

The chain employs TRBV12-3 or TRBV12-4 and TRBJ2-1; TRBD2 aligns across 11 bases. CDR3 length: 13 residues. V lost 11 bases to trimming and J lost 5 bases; unmatched junction nucleotides: 5. The CDR3: CACRGLADNEQFF. In nucleotides, the CDR3 is TGTGCCTGTAGGGGACTAGCGGACAATGAGCAGTTCTTC.